Below are 24 T cell receptor beta chains sequenced from a single sample in a study of blood T cell repertoires in COVID-19 (dated by TCRdb to between 2020 and 2021). The library relied on the immunoSEQ multiplex PCR assay. Sourced from immuneACCESS, this table was stored by TCRdb with only in-frame sequences that have V and J called. A share of the clones is absent; for the studies checked, an unresolved V gene accounts for under half, and the remainder has no known explanation. Within this sample are around 65,000 clones, with about four fifths of them counted one time only. The top ten hold approximately 45% of the sample. What was sequenced was peripheral blood. These receptors all stem from a human donor in a cohort sampled during active COVID-19.

The V gene is TRBV27, the J gene TRBJ2-7, with 11 bases matching TRBD2. V shed 7 bases and J 7 bases; nucleotides not matched to a gene: 9. CDR1 and CDR2 (germline): MNHEY, SMNVEV (reference sequence). The CDR3 contains 14 residues. Written as DNA, the CDR3 is TGTGCCAGCAATCCGATAGCGGGAGGGAGGGAGCAGTACTTC. Residues: CASNPIAGGREQYF.

The rearrangement joins TRBV11-2 to TRBJ2-3; a possible D gene is TRBD1 (5 bases). The germline CDR1 and CDR2 sequences are SGHAT and FQNNGV. The length of the CDR3 is 17 residues. V shed 1 base and J shed 3 bases, with 17 bases lying between them. CDR3 sequence (DNA): TGTGCCAGCAGCTTAGCTCGGGTGGCAGGGCGGACAGATACGCAGTATTTT. It codes for CASSLARVAGRTDTQYF.

This clone came up once. The V gene is TRBV28, the J gene TRBJ1-5; D unclear. The CDR3 covers 14 residues. Trimming pared 5 bases from V and 7 bases from J, leaving 15 bases between. Germline lookup yields CDR1 MDHEN and CDR2 SYDVKM. DNA for the CDR3: TGTGCCAGCAGTACGCCCCAACCGGGGCAGCCCCAGCATTTT. This codes for CASSTPQPGQPQHF.

The chain employs TRBV30 and TRBJ1-6, with D maybe TRBD1 (6 bases). Deletions cut 3 bases from V and 8 bases from J, with 8 bases between. The germline CDR1 and CDR2 sequences are GTSNPN and SVGIG (reference sequence). The CDR3 has 12 amino acids. The CDR3 spells CAWRAGDSPLHF. DNA for the CDR3: TGTGCCTGGAGAGCAGGGGATTCACCCCTCCACTTT.

The chain joins TRBV2 to TRBJ2-1; D uncertain. This CDR3 has 15 amino acids. V was trimmed by 3 bases and J by 8 bases, leaving 17 bases between them. Germline V gene lookup returns CDR1 SNHLY and CDR2 FYNNEI. The CDR3 protein is CASSDSLGEADEQFF. Here the CDR3 DNA reads TGTGCCAGCAGTGATTCCCTCGGAGAGGCGGATGAGCAGTTCTTC.

This clone was picked up one time. The chain uses TRBV7-8 and TRBJ1-2, with 9 bases aligning to TRBD1. CDR1 SGHVS and CDR2 FQNEAQ come from the germline V gene. This CDR3 spans 13 amino acids. After removal of 3 bases from V and 8 bases from J, the junction contained 4 bases not matched to a gene. DNA for the CDR3: TGTGCCAGCAGCTTCCGGGACAGGGTCGGCTACACCTTC. Translating gives CASSFRDRVGYTF.

The chain carries TRBV19 and TRBJ2-7, with 13 nucleotides matching TRBD2. Trimming removed 5 bases from V and 3 bases from J; junction bases left unmatched: 7. The germline CDR1 and CDR2 sequences are LNHDA and SQIVND (reference sequence). This CDR3 is 16 amino acids long. CDR3 coding DNA: TGTGCCAGTAGTCCTAGACTAGCGGGAGGTCTCTACGAGCAGTACTTC. Translating gives CASSPRLAGGLYEQYF.

The chain couples TRBV7-9 to TRBJ1-4; TRBD1 matches at 9 bases. CDR1 is SEHNR, CDR2 FQNEAQ, per germline (reference sequence). Trimming cost V 5 bases and J 8 bases; bases outside gene matches: 21. This CDR3 region has 19 residues. In DNA, the CDR3 is TGTGCCAGCAGCCTGCTTACCGGGACAGGGATTTTAATAGGGGAAAAACTGTTTTTT. Its translation is CASSLLTGTGILIGEKLFF.

The V and J genes are TRBV5-1 and TRBJ1-2, with no clear D. Trimming left V 2 bases short and J 3 bases short, with 11 bases between. Germline V gives CDR1 SGHRS, CDR2 YFSETQ. This CDR3 is 14 amino acids long. The CDR3 loop reads CASSFSGRDYGYTF. For the CDR3, the DNA is TGCGCCAGCAGCTTTAGCGGCCGGGACTATGGCTACACCTTC. The variable domain in full, with the rest retrieved from reference TRBV5-1 and TRBJ1-2, is KAGVTQTPRYLIKTRGQQVTLSCSPISGHRSVSWYQQTPGQGLQFLFEYFSETQRNKGNFPGRFSGRQFSNSRSEMNVSTLELGDSALYLCASSFSGRDYGYTFGSGTRLTVV.

The CDR3 spells CASSSPQGGGNTIYF. The CDR3 DNA sequence: TGTGCCAGCAGTTCTCCGCAGGGAGGTGGAAACACCATATATTTT. V is TRBV28 and J is TRBJ1-3; D is possibly TRBD1 (5 bases). There are 15 residues in the CDR3. The V gene's germline CDR1 is MDHEN and CDR2 SYDVKM. Trimming left V 4 bases short and J 3 bases short, with 13 bases between. The whole variable domain, remainder taken from reference TRBV28 and TRBJ1-3, is DVKVTQSSRYLVKRTGEKVFLECVQDMDHENMFWYRQDPGLGLRLIYFSYDVKMKEKGDIPEGYSVSREKKERFSLILESASTNQTSMYLCASSSPQGGGNTIYFGEGSWLTVV.

The chain has TRBV4-2 and TRBJ1-3; 7 nucleotides align to TRBD1. CDR1 is LGHNA and CDR2 is YNFKEQ in the germline V gene. The CDR3 contains 17 residues. Trimming removed 1 base from V and 0 bases from J; junction bases left unmatched: 6. The CDR3 coding sequence is TGTGCCAGCAGCCAAGTCACAGGGGATGGCTCTGGAAACACCATATATTTT. It encodes CASSQVTGDGSGNTIYF.

The chain links TRBV6-6 to TRBJ2-7; TRBD1 agrees at 7 bases. The trim removed 5 bases at V and 1 base at J, leaving 14 bases unmatched. The CDR3 totals 17 residues. From germline, CDR1 is MNHNY and CDR2 SVGAGI (reference sequence). CDR3: CASSPSAVTGMSYEQYF. As DNA, the CDR3 is TGTGCCAGCAGTCCATCTGCCGTGACAGGGATGTCCTACGAGCAGTACTTC.

V gene TRBV5-1 combines with J gene TRBJ2-7; D might be TRBD1 (6 bases). The ends were cut back, 4 bases at V and 3 bases at J, with 11 bases in the middle. This CDR3 has 13 residues. Per germline, CDR1 SGHRS and CDR2 YFSETQ. CDR3 sequence reads: CASSQGSRYEQYF. Here the CDR3 DNA reads TGCGCCAGCAGCCAGGGGTCGCGCTACGAGCAGTACTTC.

This chain connects TRBV7-9 to TRBJ1-1, with D unclear. The CDR3 totals 13 residues. CDR1 is SEHNR and CDR2 is FQNEAQ in the germline V gene (reference sequence). V was shortened by 3 bases and J by 10 bases, with 15 bases between the two germline ends. CDR3 in DNA: TGTGCCAGCAGCTTCAGCGATAAATCCGGAGCTTTCTTT. This encodes CASSFSDKSGAFF. The variable domain in full, with the rest retrieved from reference TRBV7-9 and TRBJ1-1, is DTGVSQNPRHKITKRGQNVTFRCDPISEHNRLYWYRQTLGQGPEFLTYFQNEAQLEKSRLLSDRFSAERPKGSFSTLEIQRTEQGDSAMYLCASSFSDKSGAFFGQGTRLTVV.

The rearrangement joins TRBV28 to TRBJ1-4; TRBD1 matches 9 bases. The J segment lost 5 bases and the V segment lost 10 bases, leaving 11 bases of the junction unmatched. CDR3 length: 15 residues. Germline-derived CDR1 and CDR2 are MDHEN and SYDVKM. CDR3 sequence (DNA): TGTGCCACCTCAACCCCGGGGACAGGGAATGAAAAACTGTTTTTT. The encoded protein is CATSTPGTGNEKLFF.

This chain connects TRBV5-4 to TRBJ2-3; TRBD1 agrees at 9 bases. Trimming cost V 1 base and J 2 bases; bases outside gene matches: 2. The CDR3 is made up of 15 amino acids. CDR1 SGHNT and CDR2 YYREEE come from the germline V gene (reference sequence). The CDR3, as DNA: TGTGCCAGCAGCTTGCGGACAGGGGCCACAGATACGCAGTATTTT. Residues: CASSLRTGATDTQYF.

This clone was seen more than once but under ten times. The gene calls are TRBV19 and TRBJ2-7; 7 bases are a match to TRBD1. The CDR3 extends over 15 amino acids. V shed 6 bases and J 0 bases; nucleotides not matched to a gene: 8. Germline assignment: CDR1 LNHDA and CDR2 SQIVND (reference sequence). CDR3 loop: CASRKGAGSSYEQYF. CDR3 bases: TGTGCCAGTAGGAAGGGGGCAGGAAGCTCCTACGAGCAGTACTTC.

The chain combines TRBV27 with TRBJ2-7, with 7 bases aligning to TRBD2. With V trimmed by 5 bases and J by 0 bases, 7 bases remained unmatched. This CDR3 has 15 residues. Germline CDR1 reads MNHEY; CDR2 reads SMNVEV (reference sequence). In DNA form, the CDR3 reads TGTGCCAGCAGTATAGGAGCGGGAAACTCCTACGAGCAGTACTTC. It yields the protein CASSIGAGNSYEQYF.

The rearrangement uses TRBV9 and TRBJ2-5; a weak D match, TRBD1 (6 bases). The CDR3 sequence is 16 residues long. V lost 0 bases and J 4 bases, leaving 16 bases between the germline ends. Germline values: CDR1 SGDLS, CDR2 YYNGEE. The CDR3 here is CASSVGSSGAGETQYF. The CDR3 DNA is TGTGCCAGCAGCGTAGGATCTTCAGGGGCGGGAGAGACCCAGTACTTC. Combining the CDR3 with reference TRBV9 and TRBJ2-5 gives the whole variable domain DSGVTQTPKHLITATGQRVTLRCSPRSGDLSVYWYQQSLDQGLQFLIQYYNGEERAKGNILERFSAQQFPDLHSELNLSSLELGDSALYFCASSVGSSGAGETQYFGPGTRLLVL.

The chain employs TRBV2 and TRBJ2-3; D perhaps matches TRBD1 (6 bases). Per germline, CDR1 SNHLY and CDR2 FYNNEI. V shed 4 bases and J shed 2 bases, with 10 bases lying between them. This CDR3 comprises 14 residues. CDR3 bases: TGTGCCAGCAGTGTTACAGGGTTCACAGATACGCAGTATTTT. Translation gives CASSVTGFTDTQYF.

This chain joins TRBV23-1 and TRBJ2-5, with TRBD1 identical over 11 bases. TRBV23-1 is treated as an ORF (open reading frame) with a function not yet certain. V lost 4 bases and J lost 2; bases outside the gene matches: 15. This CDR3 comprises 19 residues. The CDR3 loop reads CASSPPYYLRDRGQETQYF. The DNA of the CDR3 is TGCGCCAGCAGTCCGCCCTATTATTTAAGGGACAGGGGGCAAGAGACCCAGTACTTC.

This clone was detected a few times. The rearrangement uses TRBV27 and TRBJ1-6; D is perhaps TRBD1 (5 bases). Germline V gene lookup returns CDR1 MNHEY and CDR2 SMNVEV (reference sequence). The CDR3 extends over 14 amino acids. Deletions cut 8 bases from V and 6 bases from J, with 14 bases between. As DNA, the CDR3 is TGTGCCAGCGGAAGGGCGGGGCTTAATTCACCCCTCCACTTT. It encodes CASGRAGLNSPLHF.

This clone has a handful of counts. This chain links TRBV6-5 with TRBJ2-7; a possible D gene is TRBD1 (6 bases). The CDR3 is 12 amino acids. Trimming pared 6 bases from V and 3 bases from J, leaving 9 bases between. CDR1 is MNHEY, CDR2 SVGAGI, per germline. For the CDR3, the DNA is TGTGCCAGCAGCGGGACACTCTACGAGCAGTACTTC. Protein: CASSGTLYEQYF.

The chain is built from TRBV18 and TRBJ1-2; D is perhaps TRBD1 (6 bases). Germline CDR1 KGHSH, CDR2 LQKENI. V shed 3 bases and J shed 5 bases, with 10 bases lying between them. The CDR3 is 13 residues long. The CDR3 DNA reads as TGTGCCAGCTCACCGGGGGCCAAGTATGGCTACACCTTC. Translated: CASSPGAKYGYTF.